This T cell receptor beta chain was identified in a study of T cell repertoires in cytomegalovirus infection. Study-level background: Through public TCR beta signatures, both CMV infection and matching HLA type were indicated. General study findings and limits: CMV-specific TCR beta clonotypes restricted by HLA-C dominated the ex vivo response. Summed frequency of shared TCR beta families picked out CMV carriers who also had the relevant HLA.

TCRdb processed the reads anew with MiXCR; each CDR3 protein has one entry. The table lists approximately 170,000 distinct CDR3 sequences, 17% of them singletons. For this clonotype: Its antigen is not known.

Trimming cost V 5 bases and J 0 bases; bases outside gene matches: 5. CDR1 MNHNY and CDR2 SVGAGI come from the germline V gene (reference sequence). The CDR3 runs 16 residues. The clonotype originates from a human donor in good health (CMV status not recorded). Some clones in this sample may be carry-over from other donors' samples. The genes are TRBV6-6 and TRBJ2-1; 9 bases agree with TRBD2. Sequenced input: CD8+ T cells from PBMCs. DNA of the CDR3: TGTGCCAGCAGTAGACTAGCGGAAAGCTCCTACAATGAGCAGTTCTTC. It translates to CASSRLAESSYNEQFF.